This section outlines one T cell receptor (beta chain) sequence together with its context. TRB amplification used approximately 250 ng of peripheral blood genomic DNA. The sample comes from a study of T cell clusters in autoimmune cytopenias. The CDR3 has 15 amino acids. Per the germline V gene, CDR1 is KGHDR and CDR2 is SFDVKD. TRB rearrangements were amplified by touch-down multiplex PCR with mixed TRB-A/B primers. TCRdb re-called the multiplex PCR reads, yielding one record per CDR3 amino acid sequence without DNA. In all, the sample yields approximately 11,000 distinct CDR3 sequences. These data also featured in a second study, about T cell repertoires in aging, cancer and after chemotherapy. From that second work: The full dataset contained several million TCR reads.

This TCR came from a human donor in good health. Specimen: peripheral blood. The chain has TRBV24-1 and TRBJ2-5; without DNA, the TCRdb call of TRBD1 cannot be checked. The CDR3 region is CATSDPGQSEETQYF.